This T cell receptor beta chain was captured in a study of cytomegalovirus exposure and HLA in healthy donors. Whole-study context: Earlier work reported around 110 million unique TCR beta sequences from 180 million or so T cells.

The CDR3 length is 16 residues. Per the germline V gene, CDR1 is SGHRS and CDR2 is YFSETQ. V shed 0 bases and J 6 bases; nucleotides not matched to a gene: 9. Concerning this clone itself: The antigen is unknown.

Study-level findings and limits: Several V segments, TRBV6-2 and TRBV6-3 among them, could not be told apart and were dropped.

The PCR contained 60 Vbeta and 13 Jbeta primers. The method was immunoSEQ multiplex PCR; TCRdb's version includes in-frame clones alone and lacks a portion of them. Of about 230,000 clones listed, around 88% are singletons. The source material was PBMCs. The TCR originated in a woman aged 18-30 years in good health and CMV-seronegative. The chain combines TRBV5-1 with TRBJ2-1, with 7 bases lining up with TRBD2. CDR3 loop: CASSLVLGGEPNEQFF. The CDR3 bases are TGCGCCAGCAGCTTGGTATTGGGGGGGGAACCCAATGAGCAGTTCTTC.